This T cell receptor (beta chain) appears in the sequencing data of a study of blood T cells in healthy people across ages (dated by TCRdb to 2013 to 2016). Regarding the complete study: In model experiments, template switching captured about one uniquely barcoded TCR beta cDNA molecule for every two T cells. To avoid experimental bias, donors of different ages were distributed randomly across sequencing lanes. Donors were grouped into four age groups: young (average 16 years), middle-aged (roughly 37), aged (roughly 62) and long-lived (around 80). Using the same blood draw, the study looked at two additional independent replicas of 1 million unique cDNA reads for two donors, one aged 18 to 30 and the other aged 80 or older. Using deep sequencing normalized with unique cDNA molecular identifiers, the study measured how TCR beta repertoire diversity changes with age. The study at large found these results: There was a strong correlation between observed TCR beta diversity and the percentage of naive T cells measured by flow cytometry. Estimates of total diversity based on one million sequenced T cells were regarded as lower bounds and as underestimates. Compared with the aged group, more naive CD4+ T cells, fewer expanded clones and increased TCR diversity were shown by the long-lived group, suggesting age selection. As age increased, observed TCR beta diversity per million T cells dropped in a roughly linear way, and a significant reduction was already evident by age roughly 36. Because the CMV infection status of the donors was unknown, age-related changes in expanded clonotypes may potentially have been confounded. Since profiling was done on bulk unsorted PBMCs, naive and antigen-experienced compartments could not be conclusively compared.

Receptors were amplified or captured by 5' RACE. The sequencer was an Illumina HiSeq 2500. A second roughly 7 to 12 cycle PCR used a sample-barcoded 5' primer and a J-beta primer mix. Each TCR beta cDNA molecule received a unique molecular identifier from a template-switch 5' adaptor carrying 12 random nucleotides. Each sample yielded at least 3 million CDR3-containing paired-end reads. All of the RNA was converted into first-strand cDNA using the Mint cDNA synthesis kit, with a TRBC-specific oligonucleotide serving as the primer. Following uracil-DNA glycosylase treatment, a first 18-cycle PCR with universal primers M1SS and BC2_uni_R was performed on all cDNA. The paper's data handling went like this. For normalization, 1 million high-quality reads were randomly selected from each sample, with every read carrying a distinct molecular identifier. Reads with shared molecular identifiers were discarded instead of being binned into consensus sequences. MiTCR, set to a Q25 quality threshold and the strictest error-elimination algorithm, was used for CDR3 identification, clonotype clustering and error correction. A nonparametric unseen species model using Euler transformation provided a lower-bound estimate of total TCR beta diversity. Through fastp at Q25 and MiXCR, TCRdb rebuilt clones from the public reads, retaining in-frame beta chains. When rows share a CDR3 protein, they turn into one entry using the most common DNA and genes. For this entry, the V and J calls and clone size follow TCRdb and not the study's own pipeline. The sample yields 1.5 million or so distinct CDR3 sequences; 42% were counted once. Together, the top ten hold around 4% of the sample.

Donors were 39 systemically healthy Caucasian individuals from Russia aged roughly 6 to 90 years. Each donor gave 8.5 to 10 milliliters of peripheral blood, collected into EDTA-treated Vacutainer tubes. PBMCs were isolated by Ficoll-Paque density-gradient centrifugation, with at least 6 million obtained per sample. Total RNA was extracted from PBMCs with Trizol reagent, with at least 6 micrograms obtained per sample. For every donor, flow cytometry on a PBMC aliquot measured the percentage of naive CD45RAhigh/CD27high T cells. V is clipped by 8 bases and J by 10 bases, and the sequence between their germline boundaries is 15 bases long. Via the germline V gene (reference sequence), CDR1 is GTSNPN and CDR2 SVGIG. There are 11 amino acids in the CDR3, from cysteine to phenylalanine inclusive. The entry retains the CDR3 DNA only, 33 bases that are in frame from base 1. This clonotype came up a few times. Its target antigen remains unknown. No per-base quality is available; no much larger clone lies one base away.

The chain is encoded by TRBV30 joined to TRBJ2-1, with the D segment identity uncertain. The sequence came from a woman aged 18 to 35 in good health. Sequenced input: blood. In nucleotides, the sequence is TGTGCCAGCCTGTGGGTCGGGGAGCAGTTCTTC. Its protein is CASLWVGEQFF. The entire variable domain, with the stretches around the CDR3 drawn from the reference TRBV30 and TRBJ2-1 proteins, is SQTIHQWPATLVQPVGSPLSLECTVEGTSNPNLYWYRQAAGRGLQLLFYSVGIGQISSEVPQNLSASRPQDRQFILSSKKLLLSDSGFYLCASLWVGEQFFGPGTRLTVL.